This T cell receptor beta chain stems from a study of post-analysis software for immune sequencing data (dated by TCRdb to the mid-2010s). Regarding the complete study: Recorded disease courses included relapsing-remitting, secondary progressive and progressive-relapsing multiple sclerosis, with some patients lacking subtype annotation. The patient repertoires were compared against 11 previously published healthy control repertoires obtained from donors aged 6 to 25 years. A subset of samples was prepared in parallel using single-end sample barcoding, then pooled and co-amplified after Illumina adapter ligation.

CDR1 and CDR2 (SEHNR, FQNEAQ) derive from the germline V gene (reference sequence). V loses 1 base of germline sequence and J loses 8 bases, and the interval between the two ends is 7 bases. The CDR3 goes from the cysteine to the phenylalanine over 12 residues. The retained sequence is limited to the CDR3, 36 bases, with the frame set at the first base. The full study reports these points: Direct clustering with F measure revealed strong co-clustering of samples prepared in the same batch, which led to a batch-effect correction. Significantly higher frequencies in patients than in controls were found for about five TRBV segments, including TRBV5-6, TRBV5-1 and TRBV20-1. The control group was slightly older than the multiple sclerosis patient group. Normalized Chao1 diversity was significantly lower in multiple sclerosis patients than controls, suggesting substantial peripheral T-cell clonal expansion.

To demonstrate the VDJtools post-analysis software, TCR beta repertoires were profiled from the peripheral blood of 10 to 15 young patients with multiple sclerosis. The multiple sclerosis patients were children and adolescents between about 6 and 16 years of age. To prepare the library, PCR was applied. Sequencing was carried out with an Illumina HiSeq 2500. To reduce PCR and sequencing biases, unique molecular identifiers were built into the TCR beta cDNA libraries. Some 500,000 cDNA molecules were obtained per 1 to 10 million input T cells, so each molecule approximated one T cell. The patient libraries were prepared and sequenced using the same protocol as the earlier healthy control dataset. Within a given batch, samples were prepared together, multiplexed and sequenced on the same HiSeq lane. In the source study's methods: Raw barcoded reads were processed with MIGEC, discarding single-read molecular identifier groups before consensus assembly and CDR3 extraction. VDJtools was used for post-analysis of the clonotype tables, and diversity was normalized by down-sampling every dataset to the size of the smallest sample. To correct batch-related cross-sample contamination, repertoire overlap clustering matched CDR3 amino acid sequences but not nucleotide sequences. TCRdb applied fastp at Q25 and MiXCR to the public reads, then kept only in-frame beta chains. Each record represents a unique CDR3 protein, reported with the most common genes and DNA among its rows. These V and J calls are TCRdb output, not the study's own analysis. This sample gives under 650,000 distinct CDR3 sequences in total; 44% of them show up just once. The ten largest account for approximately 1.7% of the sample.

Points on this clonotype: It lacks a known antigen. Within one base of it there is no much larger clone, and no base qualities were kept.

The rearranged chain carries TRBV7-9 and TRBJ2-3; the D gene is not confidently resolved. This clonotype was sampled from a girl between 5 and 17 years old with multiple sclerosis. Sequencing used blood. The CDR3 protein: CASSLDSPTQYF. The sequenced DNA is TGTGCCAGCAGCTTAGATTCACCTACGCAGTATTTT.